The present TCR beta chain was sequenced within a study of glioma-infiltrating T cells. Study details: Presurgical dexamethasone in glioma patients lasted six or fewer days. Whole-study results and caveats: Shared blood CDR3 signature motifs marked patients with low tissue-blood divergence.

The iRepertoire nested amplicon-rescue multiplex PCR amplified TCR alpha and beta CDR3s from RNA. One-step reverse transcription and amplification started from approximately 100-400 ng of tissue mRNA or PBMC total RNA. TCRdb fed the multiplex PCR reads into MiXCR, producing one record per CDR3 protein. This sample carries approximately 400,000 distinct CDR3 sequences, about 40% of them seen once, and the ten largest clones take around 12%. As to this clonotype: The target antigen is unknown.

The source material was glioma tissue, nonneoplastic brain tissue, or PBMCs (not recorded which). This receptor was identified in a human donor with low-grade glioma or glioblastoma, undergoing nonglioma brain surgery, or in good health (not recorded which).

The CDR3 bases are TGTGCCAGCAGCTTGGCTAGCGGGATGGGGGGGGGGAATGAGCAGTTCTTC. It encodes CASSLASGMGGGNEQFF. The chain joins TRBV7-2 to TRBJ2-1; TRBD2 aligns across 9 bases. The V segment lost 3 bases and the J segment 7 bases; nucleotides outside the gene matches: 13. Germline V gene lookup returns CDR1 SGHTA and CDR2 FQGNSA. The CDR3 consists of 17 residues.